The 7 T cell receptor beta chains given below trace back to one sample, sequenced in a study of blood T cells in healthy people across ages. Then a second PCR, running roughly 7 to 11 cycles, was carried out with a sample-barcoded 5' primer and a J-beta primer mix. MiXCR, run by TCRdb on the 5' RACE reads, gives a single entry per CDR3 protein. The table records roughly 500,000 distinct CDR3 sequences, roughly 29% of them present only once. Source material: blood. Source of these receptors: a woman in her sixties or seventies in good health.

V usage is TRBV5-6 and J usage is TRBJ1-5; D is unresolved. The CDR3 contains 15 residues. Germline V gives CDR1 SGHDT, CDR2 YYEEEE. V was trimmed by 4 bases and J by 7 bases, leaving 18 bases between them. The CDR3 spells CASSRRGGQNQPQHF. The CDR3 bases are TGTGCCAGCAGCCGTCGTGGAGGCCAGAACCAGCCCCAGCATTTT.

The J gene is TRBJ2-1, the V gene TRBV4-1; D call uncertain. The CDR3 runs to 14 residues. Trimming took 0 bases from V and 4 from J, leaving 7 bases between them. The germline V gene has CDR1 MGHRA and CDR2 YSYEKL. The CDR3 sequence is CASSQDWVYNEQFF. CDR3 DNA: TGCGCCAGCAGCCAAGATTGGGTTTACAATGAGCAGTTCTTC.

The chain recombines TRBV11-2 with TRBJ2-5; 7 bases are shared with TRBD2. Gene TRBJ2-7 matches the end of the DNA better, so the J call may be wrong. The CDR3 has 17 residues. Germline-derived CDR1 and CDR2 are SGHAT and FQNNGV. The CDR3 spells CASSLSSGTTLLYEQYF. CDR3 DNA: TGTGCCAGCAGCCTCTCAAGTGGGACTACACTCCTCTACGAGCAGTACTTC.

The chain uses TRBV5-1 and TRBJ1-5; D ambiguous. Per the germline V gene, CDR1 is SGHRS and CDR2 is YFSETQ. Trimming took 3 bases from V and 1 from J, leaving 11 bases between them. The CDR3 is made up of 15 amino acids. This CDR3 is CASSWTSGSNQPQHF. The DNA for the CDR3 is TGCGCCAGCAGCTGGACTTCGGGGAGCAATCAGCCCCAGCATTTT. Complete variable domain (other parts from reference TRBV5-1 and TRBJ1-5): KAGVTQTPRYLIKTRGQQVTLSCSPISGHRSVSWYQQTPGQGLQFLFEYFSETQRNKGNFPGRFSGRQFSNSRSEMNVSTLELGDSALYLCASSWTSGSNQPQHFGDGTRLSIL.

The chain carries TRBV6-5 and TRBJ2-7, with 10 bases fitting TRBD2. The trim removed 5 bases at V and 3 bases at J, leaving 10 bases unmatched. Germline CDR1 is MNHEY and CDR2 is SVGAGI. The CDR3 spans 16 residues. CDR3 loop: CASSAALAGRIYEQYF. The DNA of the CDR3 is TGTGCCAGCAGTGCCGCACTAGCGGGGAGGATCTACGAGCAGTACTTC.

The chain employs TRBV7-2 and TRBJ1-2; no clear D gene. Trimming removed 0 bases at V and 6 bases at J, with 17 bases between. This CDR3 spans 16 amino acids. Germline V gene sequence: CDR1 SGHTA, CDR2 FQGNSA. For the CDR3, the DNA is TGTGCCAGCAGCTTAGCGGCGGGCCTCAAGCCCCATGGCTACACCTTC. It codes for CASSLAAGLKPHGYTF.

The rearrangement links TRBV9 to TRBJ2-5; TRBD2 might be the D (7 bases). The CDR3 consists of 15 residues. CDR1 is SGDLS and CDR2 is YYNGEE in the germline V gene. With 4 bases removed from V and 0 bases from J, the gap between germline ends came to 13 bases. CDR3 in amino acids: CASSPGGAYQETQYF. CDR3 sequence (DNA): TGTGCCAGCAGCCCTGGGGGGGCCTACCAAGAGACCCAGTACTTC. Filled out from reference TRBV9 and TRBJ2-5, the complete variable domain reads DSGVTQTPKHLITATGQRVTLRCSPRSGDLSVYWYQQSLDQGLQFLIQYYNGEERAKGNILERFSAQQFPDLHSELNLSSLELGDSALYFCASSPGGAYQETQYFGPGTRLLVL.